Listed below are T cell receptor beta chains from one sample, sequenced in a study of cytomegalovirus exposure and HLA in healthy donors. Generated by immunoSEQ multiplex PCR, the TCRdb table keeps only in-frame clones and is missing some. In the table there are just under 75,000 clones, 94% of which are singletons. The specimen was PBMCs. These receptors all stem from a woman aged 18-29 years in good health and CMV-seropositive. CDR3s include the opening cysteine and the closing phenylalanine or tryptophan. A D gene is named only where the DNA matches it firmly. The size entry is marked missing in some rows and otherwise reads once, few, many or a size class.

d_call	v_call	j_call	clone_size	cdr3_nt	cdr3_aa
-	TRBV2	TRBJ2-7	-	TGTGCCAGCAGCTGGGAGGACTACGAGCAGTACTTC	CASSWEDYEQYF
-	TRBV7-9	TRBJ2-1	-	TGTGCCAGCAGCCCCCCTGGGGCCCACTACAATGAGCAGTTCTTC	CASSPPGAHYNEQFF
-	TRBV27	TRBJ2-7	-	TGTGCCAGCAGCCCGTCCCCGTACGAGCAGTACTTC	CASSPSPYEQYF
-	TRBV7-9	TRBJ1-4	-	TGTGCCAGCAGCCGGGATCGGACGGGAAAACTGTTTTTT	CASSRDRTGKLFF
TRBD2	TRBV7-2	TRBJ2-7	-	TGTGCCAGCAGCCCTCAGGGGACTAGGGATCGCGAGCAGTACTTC	CASSPQGTRDREQYF
TRBD2	TRBV5-1	TRBJ2-5	once	TGCGCCAGCAGCTTGCCTAGCGGGCAAGAGACCCAGTACTTC	CASSLPSGQETQYF
TRBD2	TRBV4-3	TRBJ2-1	once	TGCGCCAGCAGCCACTTAACTAGCGGGGTATACAATGAGCAGTTCTTC	CASSHLTSGVYNEQFF
TRBD2	TRBV28	TRBJ2-7	-	TGTGCCAGCAGCTCAAACCGCGGCACTAGCGGGGGGGTGGCCTACGAGCAGTACTTC	CASSSNRGTSGGVAYEQYF
TRBD2	TRBV27	TRBJ2-7	-	TGTGCCAGCAGCTTAGCGGGGTCCCGCTACGAGCAGTACTTC	CASSLAGSRYEQYF
-	TRBV19	TRBJ2-1	-	TGTGCCAGTAGCGTAGCGGCATCCCTCTATGAGCAGTTCTTC	CASSVAASLYEQFF
TRBD2	TRBV30	TRBJ2-3	-	TGTGCCTGGAACGAGGGAGGGGATACGCAGTATTTT	CAWNEGGDTQYF
TRBD1	TRBV28	TRBJ1-2	-	TGTGCCAGCAGCTCAAAGGGGGGACAGAGGGGCTACACCTTC	CASSSKGGQRGYTF
TRBD1	TRBV2	TRBJ2-2	-	TGTGCCAGCGGGGGACAGGGGGTCGGCACCGGGGAGCTGTTTTTT	CASGGQGVGTGELFF
-	TRBV30	TRBJ2-3	-	TGTGCCTGGAGTAAATTAGCCAGGGGCACAGATACGCAGTATTTT	CAWSKLARGTDTQYF
TRBD2	TRBV6-5	TRBJ2-1	few	TGTGCCAGCAGTTACCGACTAGCGGAGTGGAATGAGCAGTTCTTC	CASSYRLAEWNEQFF
-	TRBV30	TRBJ1-1	-	TGTGCCTGGAGTCCAGCAGGCCTAGAAGCTTTCTTT	CAWSPAGLEAFF
TRBD2	TRBV27	TRBJ2-1	-	TGTGCCAGCAGTCCCGGACTAGCGGGAGGACAATACAATGAGCAGTTCTTC	CASSPGLAGGQYNEQFF
TRBD1	TRBV7-8	TRBJ1-2	-	TGTGCCAGCAGCTTAGGAACCGGGACAGGGTACTATGGCTACACCTTC	CASSLGTGTGYYGYTF
TRBD2	TRBV2	TRBJ2-3	few	TGTGCCAGCAGTGTGAGACTAGCGTTGACAGATACGCAGTATTTT	CASSVRLALTDTQYF
TRBD2	TRBV5-8	TRBJ2-1	-	TGTGCCAGCAGCCCAGGACTAGCGGTTGACAATGAGCAGTTCTTC	CASSPGLAVDNEQFF
TRBD2	TRBV7-9	TRBJ2-7	-	TGTGCCAGCAGCTCCTACGTCGGGGGGTCTAGCGAGCAGTACTTC	CASSSYVGGSSEQYF
-	TRBV27	TRBJ1-2	-	TGTGCCAGCAGTTTATTTCCCAGGGAAGGCTACACCTTC	CASSLFPREGYTF
TRBD1	TRBV20-1	TRBJ1-2	-	TGCAGTGCCAGACAGGGGGGTGGCTACACCTTC	CSARQGGGYTF
-	TRBV19	TRBJ2-3	few	TGTGCCAGTAGTTCCACTGGCACAGATACGCAGTATTTT	CASSSTGTDTQYF
-	TRBV15	TRBJ2-1	-	TGTGCCACCAGCGCGAGAAACTTAGCGGACTCCTACAATGAGCAGTTCTTC	CATSARNLADSYNEQFF
TRBD1	TRBV6-5	TRBJ2-1	-	TGTGCCAGCAGTACCGCACAGGGGGCAAATGAGCAGTTCTTC	CASSTAQGANEQFF
-	TRBV7-9	TRBJ2-7	-	TGTGCCAGCAGCCCATCCTCGCGAAACTACGAGCAGTACTTC	CASSPSSRNYEQYF
-	TRBV6-1	TRBJ1-3	-	TGTGCCAGCAGTGAATCATGGGGCAGCTCTGGAAACACCATATATTTT	CASSESWGSSGNTIYF
-	TRBV14	TRBJ1-3	-	TGTGCCAGCAGCCAAGATATGTTCTACTCTGGAAACACCATATATTTT	CASSQDMFYSGNTIYF
TRBD1	TRBV7-9	TRBJ1-6	few	TGTGCCAGCAGCCCCCAAAGGGGGCTCTCACCCCTCCACTTT	CASSPQRGLSPLHF
-	TRBV25-1	TRBJ1-5	-	TGTGCCAGCAGTGAGCCAGGTTGGGAGGGACAGCCCCAGCATTTT	CASSEPGWEGQPQHF
TRBD1	TRBV30	TRBJ1-6	-	TGTGCCTGGAAGAAGGGGACAGGGGATAATTCACCCCTCCACTTT	CAWKKGTGDNSPLHF
-	TRBV7-8	TRBJ1-2	-	TGTGCCAGCAGCTTAAACCCGCTTTGGCTTGGCTACACCTTC	CASSLNPLWLGYTF
-	TRBV4-1	TRBJ2-1	-	TGCGCCAGCAGCCAAGATGATTCTATTCTTACCTACAATGAGCAGTTCTTC	CASSQDDSILTYNEQFF
-	TRBV28	TRBJ1-2	-	TGTGCCAGCAGATCACTTAACTATGGCTACACCTTC	CASRSLNYGYTF
-	TRBV12-5	TRBJ1-2	-	TGTGCTAGTGGTTTGAATTTCAGACTCGGCGGCTATGGCTACACCTTC	CASGLNFRLGGYGYTF
TRBD1	TRBV7-2	TRBJ1-1	-	TGTGCCAGCAGCTCTAGACAGGGCCACACTGAAGCTTTCTTT	CASSSRQGHTEAFF
TRBD1	TRBV19	TRBJ1-1	-	TGTGCCAGTAGTATGGGACAGGGAAGGGACACTGAAGCTTTCTTT	CASSMGQGRDTEAFF
-	TRBV28	TRBJ2-7	-	TGTGCCAGCAGCCTTGACAGATACGAGCAGTACTTC	CASSLDRYEQYF
-	TRBV19	TRBJ2-7	-	TGTGCCAGTAGTATTGGCATACGTTCCTACGAGCAGTACTTC	CASSIGIRSYEQYF
-	TRBV5-4	TRBJ1-5	-	TGTGCCAGCAGCTTTTTCGGGTCCGGTCAGCCCCAGCATTTT	CASSFFGSGQPQHF
-	TRBV12-5	TRBJ1-2	-	TGTGCTAGTGGTTTGGACAGAATCCCTATGTGGGGCTACACCTTC	CASGLDRIPMWGYTF
-	TRBV19	TRBJ2-7	-	TGTGCCAGTAGTAGCATGGGGGCCTCGGGCTCCGAGCAGTACTTC	CASSSMGASGSEQYF
TRBD2	TRBV5-1	TRBJ2-7	-	TGCGCCAGCAGCTTGGTAGCGGGAGGGTACGAGCAGTACTTC	CASSLVAGGYEQYF
-	TRBV7-9	TRBJ2-1	-	TGTGCCAGCGGAGGGGTCTCCTACAATGAGCAGTTCTTC	CASGGVSYNEQFF
TRBD2	TRBV30	TRBJ2-1	-	TGTGCCTGGAGTAGGGCTAGCGGGAGTAACAGCCCCTACAATGAGCAGTTCTTC	CAWSRASGSNSPYNEQFF
-	TRBV4-2	TRBJ2-3	-	TGTGCCAGCAGCCAAGGTAGTTCAGATACGCAGTATTTT	CASSQGSSDTQYF
-	TRBV27	TRBJ1-1	-	TGTGCCAGCAGTTTATCCGGGGGGCTGGCCACTGAAGCTTTCTTT	CASSLSGGLATEAFF
TRBD1	TRBV27	TRBJ2-2	-	TGTGCCAGCAGTTCAAATACAGGGGGCTTACTCGCCGGGGAGCTGTTTTTT	CASSSNTGGLLAGELFF
-	TRBV15	TRBJ1-6	-	TGTGCCACCAGCAGAGGCCGACATCAGGATTCACCCCTCCACTTT	CATSRGRHQDSPLHF
TRBD2	TRBV9	TRBJ2-7	-	TGTGCCAGCAGCCCCGGGACTACGGGTATATACGAGCAGTACTTC	CASSPGTTGIYEQYF
TRBD1	TRBV11-3	TRBJ2-3	-	TGTGCCAGCAGCCCTGGGACAGGCCCAGATACGCAGTATTTT	CASSPGTGPDTQYF
-	TRBV28	TRBJ2-1	-	TGTGCCAGCAGTCCCGGGTACAATGAGCAGTTCTTC	CASSPGYNEQFF